The 4 T cell receptor beta chains listed next were all sequenced from one sample in a study of cytomegalovirus exposure and HLA in healthy donors. The PCR used 60 Vbeta and 13 Jbeta primers. The method was immunoSEQ multiplex PCR; TCRdb's version includes in-frame clones alone and lacks a portion of them. The table has 85,000 to 120,000 clones, 60% to 80% seen once. The sequenced material came from PBMCs. The receptors stem from a man aged 40-55 years in good health and CMV-seronegative.

This clone showed up just once. The chain carries TRBV7-2 and TRBJ2-7, with D perhaps matching TRBD2 (5 bases). Germline values: CDR1 SGHTA, CDR2 FQGNSA. The V end lost 1 base, the J end lost 0 bases, and 7 bases lay between the germline ends. This CDR3 region has 14 residues. CDR3 in DNA: TGTGCCAGCAGCTTAGATCGGGGCTCCTACGAGCAGTACTTC. As protein: CASSLDRGSYEQYF.

The gene calls are TRBV5-1 and TRBJ2-3, with 15 bases matching TRBD2. Per the germline V gene, CDR1 is SGHRS and CDR2 is YFSETQ. This CDR3 is built from 16 residues. After removal of 1 base from V and 6 bases from J, the junction contained 3 bases not matched to a gene. This chain's CDR3 is CASSLYGLAGGDTQYF. In DNA, the CDR3 is TGCGCCAGCAGCTTGTACGGACTAGCGGGGGGGGATACGCAGTATTTT. Combining the CDR3 with reference TRBV5-1 and TRBJ2-3 gives the whole variable domain KAGVTQTPRYLIKTRGQQVTLSCSPISGHRSVSWYQQTPGQGLQFLFEYFSETQRNKGNFPGRFSGRQFSNSRSEMNVSTLELGDSALYLCASSLYGLAGGDTQYFGPGTRLTVL.

This chain uses TRBV6-1 with TRBJ1-4, with 7 bases lining up with TRBD1. The J segment lost 5 bases and the V segment lost 6 bases, leaving 6 bases of the junction unmatched. The CDR3 runs to 14 residues. Germline CDR1 reads MNHNS; CDR2 reads SASEGT. As DNA, the CDR3 is TGTGCCAGCAGATGGACAGGCGACAATGAAAAACTGTTTTTT. Protein sequence: CASRWTGDNEKLFF.

This clone was seen only once. This chain joins TRBV4-1 and TRBJ1-1; D remains unclear. The CDR3 extends over 18 amino acids. The germline V and J ends were trimmed by 0 bases and 0 bases, with 17 bases remaining between them. Germline V gene sequence: CDR1 MGHRA, CDR2 YSYEKL. The CDR3 DNA sequence: TGCGCCAGCAGCCAAGACGGGAACCTACTGCGATTGAACACTGAAGCTTTCTTT. The encoded protein is CASSQDGNLLRLNTEAFF.